In its sample, the clone carrying this T cell receptor beta chain was seen a few times. The CDR3 spans 13 residues. V lost 1 base, J lost 6 bases, and 5 bases stayed unmatched. Germline V gene lookup returns CDR1 GTSNPN and CDR2 SVGIG (reference sequence). This specimen belongs to a study of blood T cell repertoires in COVID-19. Study information: Acute-phase and convalescent COVID-19 samples originated in the United States, Italy and Spain. Sample material is recorded as cDNA or gDNA derived from T cells, B-cell-depleted T cells, or PBMCs.

Per the authors' pipeline: Reference gene primer amplification in the assay estimated nucleated cell counts. The protocol was immunoSEQ multiplex PCR, while the TCRdb copy is restricted to in-frame clones and leaves out a portion. Clone size and V and J calls were adopted from that table, with D and trimming inferred from the DNA. Of tens of thousands of clones in the sample, more than 80% are singletons; the top ten hold 10% to 15%. Input material: peripheral blood. This TCR came from a human donor in a cohort sampled during active COVID-19. This rearrangement joins TRBV30 to TRBJ2-7, with TRBD2 identical over 8 bases. The CDR3 loop reads CAWSAGLATEQYF. The CDR3 region has the DNA TGTGCCTGGAGTGCTGGACTAGCAACCGAGCAGTACTTC.